The sequence of this T cell receptor beta chain was determined in a study of blood T cell repertoires in COVID-19. Study in general: Nucleic acid was either cDNA or gDNA, and it came from T cells, B-cell-depleted T cells, or PBMCs.

V gave up 4 bases and J gave up 8 bases; unmatched junction bases: 4. The germline gives CDR1 SGHTA, CDR2 FQGTGA. This CDR3 contains 13 residues. Assay used: immunoSEQ multiplex PCR; TCRdb lists only in-frame clones, some missing. The table lists under 25,000 clones, over 80% of them singletons. This TCR came from an elderly woman with acute or convalescent COVID-19. The sequencing input was peripheral blood. The chain employs TRBV7-3 and TRBJ2-1; 8 nucleotides line up with TRBD2. This chain's CDR3 is CASSSRTSHEQFF. The CDR3 DNA reads TGTGCCAGCAGCTCTAGGACTAGCCATGAGCAGTTCTTC.